This T cell receptor beta chain was documented in a study of tumor-infiltrating lymphocytes in primary liver carcinoma. Overall study: Men as well as women, aged 30 to 69 years, made up the patients. Between about 4 and 11 cm across, the tumors were all of stage T1-T3 N0M0. Regardless of tissue type, samples showed similar yields of roughly 3.65 to 8 million productive TCRbeta reads.

This clonotype has a handful of counts. Its cognate antigen is unknown. The study, taken as a whole, reports: The 250 largest clones made up significantly more of tumor than blood repertoires (p = 0.039).

From 400 to 500 ng total RNA, TCR beta cDNA was generated with a primer in the constant region. Libraries for TCR beta were built through three nested multiplex PCR rounds, which together made up a slightly modified ARM-PCR procedure. Rounds one and two of PCR, each of roughly 10 cycles, were primed with TRBV1-TRBV30 forward primers and a C-beta reverse primer. TCRdb independently ran MiXCR on the multiplex PCR reads; one entry per CDR3 protein. Counted here are about 310,000 distinct CDR3 sequences, 50% to 60% occurring once; the ten biggest clones make up about a sixth. V was shortened by 1 base and J by 7 bases, with 13 bases between the two germline ends. Germline loops: CDR1 MGHRA, CDR2 YSYEKL. The CDR3 loop spans 14 amino acids. The authors took blood RNA from unsorted whole blood and also extracted germline DNA.

What was sequenced was peripheral blood. The chain links TRBV4-1 to TRBJ2-5; TRBD2 might be the D (6 bases). The clonotype originates from a woman aged 30 to 39 with primary liver carcinoma and hepatitis B virus infection. CDR3 sequence: CASSQGEAEGTQYF. The CDR3 nucleotides are TGCGCCAGCAGCCAAGGGGAGGCGGAAGGGACCCAGTACTTC.